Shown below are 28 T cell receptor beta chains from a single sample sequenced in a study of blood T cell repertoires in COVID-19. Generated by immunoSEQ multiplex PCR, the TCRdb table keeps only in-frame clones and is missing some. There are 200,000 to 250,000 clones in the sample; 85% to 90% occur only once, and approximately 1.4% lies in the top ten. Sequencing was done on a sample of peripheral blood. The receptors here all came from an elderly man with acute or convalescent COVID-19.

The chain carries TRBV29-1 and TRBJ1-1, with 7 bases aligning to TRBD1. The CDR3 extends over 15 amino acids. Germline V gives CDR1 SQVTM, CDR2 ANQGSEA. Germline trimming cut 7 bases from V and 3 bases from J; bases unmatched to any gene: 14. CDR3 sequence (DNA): TGCAGCGCCCGTGACAGGGTATCTGTGTACACTGAAGCTTTCTTT. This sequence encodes CSARDRVSVYTEAFF.

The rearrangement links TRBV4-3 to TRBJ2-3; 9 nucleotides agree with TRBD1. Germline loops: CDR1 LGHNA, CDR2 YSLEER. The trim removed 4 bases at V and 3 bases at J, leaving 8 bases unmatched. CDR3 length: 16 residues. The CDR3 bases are TGCGCCAGCAGCCTGAACGACAGGGGGGAGACAGATACGCAGTATTTT. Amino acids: CASSLNDRGETDTQYF.

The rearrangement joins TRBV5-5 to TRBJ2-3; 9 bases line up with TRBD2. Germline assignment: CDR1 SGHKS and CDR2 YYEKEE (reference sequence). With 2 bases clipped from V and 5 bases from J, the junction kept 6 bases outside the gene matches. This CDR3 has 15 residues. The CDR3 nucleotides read TGTGCCAGCAGCTTATTAGCGGGAGAGAAAGATACGCAGTATTTT. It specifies CASSLLAGEKDTQYF.

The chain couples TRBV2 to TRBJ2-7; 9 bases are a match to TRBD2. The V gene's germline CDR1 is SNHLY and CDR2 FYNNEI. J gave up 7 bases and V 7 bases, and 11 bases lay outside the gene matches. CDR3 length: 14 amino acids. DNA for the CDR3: TGTGCCAGCACAAAAGCGGGGACTAGCAGAGAGCAGTACTTC. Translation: CASTKAGTSREQYF.

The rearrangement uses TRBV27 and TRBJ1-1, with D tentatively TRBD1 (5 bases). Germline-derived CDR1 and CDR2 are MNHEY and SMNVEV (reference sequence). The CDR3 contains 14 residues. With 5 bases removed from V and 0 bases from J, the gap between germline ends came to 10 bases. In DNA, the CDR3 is TGTGCCAGCAGTGGTCAGGGCATGAACACTGAAGCTTTCTTT. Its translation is CASSGQGMNTEAFF.

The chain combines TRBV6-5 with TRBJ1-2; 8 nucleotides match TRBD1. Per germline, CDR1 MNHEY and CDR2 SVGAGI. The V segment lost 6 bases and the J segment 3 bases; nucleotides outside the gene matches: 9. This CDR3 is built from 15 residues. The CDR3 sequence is CASSSGGALDYGYTF. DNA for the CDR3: TGTGCCAGCAGCTCAGGGGGCGCTTTGGACTATGGCTACACCTTC.

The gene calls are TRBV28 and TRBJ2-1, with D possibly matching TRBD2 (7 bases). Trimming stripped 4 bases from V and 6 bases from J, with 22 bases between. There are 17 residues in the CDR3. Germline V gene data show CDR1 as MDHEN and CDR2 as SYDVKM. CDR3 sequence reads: CASSSPGGPGRGNEQFF. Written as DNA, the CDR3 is TGTGCCAGCAGTTCTCCTGGGGGCCCTGGGAGGGGCAATGAGCAGTTCTTC.

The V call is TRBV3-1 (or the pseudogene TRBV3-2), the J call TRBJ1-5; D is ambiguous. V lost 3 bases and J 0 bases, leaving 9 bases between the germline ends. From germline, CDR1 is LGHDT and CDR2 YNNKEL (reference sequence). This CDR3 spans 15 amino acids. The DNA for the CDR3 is TGTGCCAGCAGCCAGGGCAGATATAGCAATCAGCCCCAGCATTTT. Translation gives CASSQGRYSNQPQHF.

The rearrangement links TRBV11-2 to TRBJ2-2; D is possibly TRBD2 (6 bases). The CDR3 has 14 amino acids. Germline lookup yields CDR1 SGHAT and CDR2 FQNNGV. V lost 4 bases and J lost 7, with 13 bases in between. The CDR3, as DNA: TGTGCCAGCAGCTCAGTGGGGGGTGGCGGGGAGCTGTTTTTT. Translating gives CASSSVGGGGELFF.

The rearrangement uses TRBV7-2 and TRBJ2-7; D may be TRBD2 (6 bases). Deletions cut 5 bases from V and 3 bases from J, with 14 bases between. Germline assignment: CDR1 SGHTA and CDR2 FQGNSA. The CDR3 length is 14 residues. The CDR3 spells CASSQQGGVYEQYF. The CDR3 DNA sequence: TGTGCCAGCAGCCAGCAAGGAGGGGTCTACGAGCAGTACTTC.

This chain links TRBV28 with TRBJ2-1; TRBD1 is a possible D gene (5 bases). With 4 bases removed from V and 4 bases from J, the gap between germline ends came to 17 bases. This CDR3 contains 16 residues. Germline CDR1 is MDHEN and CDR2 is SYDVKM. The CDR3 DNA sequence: TGTGCCAGCAGTTCACTCGACAGTGAAGGTTACAATGAGCAGTTCTTC. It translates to CASSSLDSEGYNEQFF.

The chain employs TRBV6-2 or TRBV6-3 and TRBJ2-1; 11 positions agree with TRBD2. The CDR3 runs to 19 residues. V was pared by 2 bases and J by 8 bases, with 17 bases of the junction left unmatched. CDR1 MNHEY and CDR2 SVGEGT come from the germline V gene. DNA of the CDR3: TGTGCCAGCAGTTACGAAATAGGGCCAACTAGCGGGAGCCATGATGAGCAGTTCTTC. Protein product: CASSYEIGPTSGSHDEQFF.

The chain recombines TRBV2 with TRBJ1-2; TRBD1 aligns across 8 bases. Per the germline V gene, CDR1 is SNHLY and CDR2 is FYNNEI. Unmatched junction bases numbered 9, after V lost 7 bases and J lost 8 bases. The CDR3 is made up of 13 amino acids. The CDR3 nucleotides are TGTGCCAGCATACAAATCGGGACAGGAGGCTACACCTTC. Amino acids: CASIQIGTGGYTF.

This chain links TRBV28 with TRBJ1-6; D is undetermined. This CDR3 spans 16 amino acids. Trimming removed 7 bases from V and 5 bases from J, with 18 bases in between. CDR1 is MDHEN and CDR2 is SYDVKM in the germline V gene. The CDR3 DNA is TGTGCCAGCACCCCGGCTGGAGGGATTAATAATTCACCCCTCCACTTT. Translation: CASTPAGGINNSPLHF. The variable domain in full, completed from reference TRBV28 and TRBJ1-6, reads DVKVTQSSRYLVKRTGEKVFLECVQDMDHENMFWYRQDPGLGLRLIYFSYDVKMKEKGDIPEGYSVSREKKERFSLILESASTNQTSMYLCASTPAGGINNSPLHFGNGTRLTVT.

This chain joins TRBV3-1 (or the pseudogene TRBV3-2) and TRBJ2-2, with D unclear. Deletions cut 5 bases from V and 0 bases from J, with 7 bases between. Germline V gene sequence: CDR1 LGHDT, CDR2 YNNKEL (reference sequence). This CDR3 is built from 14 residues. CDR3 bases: TGTGCCAGCAGCTACGGAGCGAACACCGGGGAGCTGTTTTTT. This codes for CASSYGANTGELFF.

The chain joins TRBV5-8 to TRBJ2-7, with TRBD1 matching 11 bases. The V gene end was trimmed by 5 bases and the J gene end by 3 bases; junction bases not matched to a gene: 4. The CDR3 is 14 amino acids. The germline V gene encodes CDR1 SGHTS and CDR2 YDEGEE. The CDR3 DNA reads TGTGCCAGCAGACCCGGGACAGGGGGCTACGAGCAGTACTTC. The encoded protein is CASRPGTGGYEQYF.

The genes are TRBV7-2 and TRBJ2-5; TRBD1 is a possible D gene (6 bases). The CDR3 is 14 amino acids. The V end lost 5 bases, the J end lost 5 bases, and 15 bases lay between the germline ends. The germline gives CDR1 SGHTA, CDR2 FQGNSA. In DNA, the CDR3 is TGTGCCAGCAGCAGAAAGGGACAAGGGGAGACCCAGTACTTC. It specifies CASSRKGQGETQYF. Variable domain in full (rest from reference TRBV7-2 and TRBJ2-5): GAGVSQSPSNKVTEKGKDVELRCDPISGHTALYWYRQSLGQGLEFLIYFQGNSAPDKSGLPSDRFSAERTGGSVSTLTIQRTQQEDSAVYLCASSRKGQGETQYFGPGTRLLVL.

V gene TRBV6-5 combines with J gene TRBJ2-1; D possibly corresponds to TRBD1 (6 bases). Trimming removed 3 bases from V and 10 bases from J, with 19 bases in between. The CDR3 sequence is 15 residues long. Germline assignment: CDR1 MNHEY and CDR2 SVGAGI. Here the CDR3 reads CASSYDSTGPSEQFF. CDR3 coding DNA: TGTGCCAGCAGTTATGACTCGACAGGCCCATCCGAGCAGTTCTTC.

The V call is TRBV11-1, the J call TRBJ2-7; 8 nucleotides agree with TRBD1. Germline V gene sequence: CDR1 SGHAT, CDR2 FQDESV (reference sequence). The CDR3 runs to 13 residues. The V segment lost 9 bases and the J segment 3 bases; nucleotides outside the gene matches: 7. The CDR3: CASRGQGIYEQYF. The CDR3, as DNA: TGTGCCAGTCGAGGACAGGGAATCTACGAGCAGTACTTC.

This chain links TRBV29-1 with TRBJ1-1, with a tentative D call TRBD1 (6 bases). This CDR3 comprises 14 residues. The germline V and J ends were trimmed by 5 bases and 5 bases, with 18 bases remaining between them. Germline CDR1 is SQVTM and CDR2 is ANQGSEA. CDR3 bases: TGCAGCGTTATAAACAGGGTAGGAAAGACTGAAGCTTTCTTT. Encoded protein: CSVINRVGKTEAFF.

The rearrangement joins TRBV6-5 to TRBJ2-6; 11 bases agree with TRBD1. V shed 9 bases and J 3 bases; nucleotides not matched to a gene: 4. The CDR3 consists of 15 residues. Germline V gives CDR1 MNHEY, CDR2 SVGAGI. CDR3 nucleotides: TGTGCCAGTCGGACAGGGGGCAGTGGGGCCAACGTCCTGACTTTC. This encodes CASRTGGSGANVLTF.

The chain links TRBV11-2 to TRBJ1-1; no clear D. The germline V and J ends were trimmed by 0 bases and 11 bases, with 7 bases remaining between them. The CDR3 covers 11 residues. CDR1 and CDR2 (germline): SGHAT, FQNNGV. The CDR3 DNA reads TGTGCCAGCAGCTTAGATTTTGAGGCTTTCTTT. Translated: CASSLDFEAFF.

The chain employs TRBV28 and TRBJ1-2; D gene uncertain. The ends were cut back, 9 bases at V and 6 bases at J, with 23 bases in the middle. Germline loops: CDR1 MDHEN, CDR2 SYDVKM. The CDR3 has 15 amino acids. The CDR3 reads CASRGTPASPDGYTF. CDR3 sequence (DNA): TGTGCCAGTCGGGGAACACCAGCCTCTCCGGATGGCTACACCTTC.

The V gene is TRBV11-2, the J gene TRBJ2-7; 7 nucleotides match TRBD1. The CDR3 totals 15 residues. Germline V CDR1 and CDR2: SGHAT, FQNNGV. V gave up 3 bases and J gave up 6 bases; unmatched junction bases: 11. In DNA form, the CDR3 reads TGTGCCAGCAGCTTGGAAACAGGGGTTCGCGGCGAGCAGTACTTC. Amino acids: CASSLETGVRGEQYF.

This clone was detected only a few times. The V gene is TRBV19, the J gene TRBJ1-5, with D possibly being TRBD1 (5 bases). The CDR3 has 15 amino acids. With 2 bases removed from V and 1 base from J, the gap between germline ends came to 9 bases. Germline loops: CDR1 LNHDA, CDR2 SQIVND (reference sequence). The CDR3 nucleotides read TGTGCCAGTAGTATACAACGGACAAGCAATCAGCCCCAGCATTTT. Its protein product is CASSIQRTSNQPQHF.

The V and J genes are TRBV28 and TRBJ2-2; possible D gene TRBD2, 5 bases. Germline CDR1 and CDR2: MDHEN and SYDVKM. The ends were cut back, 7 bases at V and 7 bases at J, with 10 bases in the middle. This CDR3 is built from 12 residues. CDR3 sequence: CASKSGIGELFF. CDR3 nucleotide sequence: TGTGCCAGCAAATCGGGGATCGGGGAGCTGTTTTTT.

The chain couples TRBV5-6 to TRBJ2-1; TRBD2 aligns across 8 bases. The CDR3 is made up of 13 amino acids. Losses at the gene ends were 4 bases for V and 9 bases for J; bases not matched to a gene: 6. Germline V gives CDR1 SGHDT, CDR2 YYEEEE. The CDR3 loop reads CASSKTSGGEQFF. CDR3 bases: TGTGCCAGCAGCAAAACTAGCGGTGGTGAGCAGTTCTTC.

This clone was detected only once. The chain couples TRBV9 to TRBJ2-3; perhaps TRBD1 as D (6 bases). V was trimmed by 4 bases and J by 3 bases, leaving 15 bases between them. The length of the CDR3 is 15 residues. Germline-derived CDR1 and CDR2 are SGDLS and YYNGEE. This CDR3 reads CASSLRQEATDTQYF. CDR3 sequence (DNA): TGTGCCAGCAGCCTGCGACAGGAAGCGACAGATACGCAGTATTTT.